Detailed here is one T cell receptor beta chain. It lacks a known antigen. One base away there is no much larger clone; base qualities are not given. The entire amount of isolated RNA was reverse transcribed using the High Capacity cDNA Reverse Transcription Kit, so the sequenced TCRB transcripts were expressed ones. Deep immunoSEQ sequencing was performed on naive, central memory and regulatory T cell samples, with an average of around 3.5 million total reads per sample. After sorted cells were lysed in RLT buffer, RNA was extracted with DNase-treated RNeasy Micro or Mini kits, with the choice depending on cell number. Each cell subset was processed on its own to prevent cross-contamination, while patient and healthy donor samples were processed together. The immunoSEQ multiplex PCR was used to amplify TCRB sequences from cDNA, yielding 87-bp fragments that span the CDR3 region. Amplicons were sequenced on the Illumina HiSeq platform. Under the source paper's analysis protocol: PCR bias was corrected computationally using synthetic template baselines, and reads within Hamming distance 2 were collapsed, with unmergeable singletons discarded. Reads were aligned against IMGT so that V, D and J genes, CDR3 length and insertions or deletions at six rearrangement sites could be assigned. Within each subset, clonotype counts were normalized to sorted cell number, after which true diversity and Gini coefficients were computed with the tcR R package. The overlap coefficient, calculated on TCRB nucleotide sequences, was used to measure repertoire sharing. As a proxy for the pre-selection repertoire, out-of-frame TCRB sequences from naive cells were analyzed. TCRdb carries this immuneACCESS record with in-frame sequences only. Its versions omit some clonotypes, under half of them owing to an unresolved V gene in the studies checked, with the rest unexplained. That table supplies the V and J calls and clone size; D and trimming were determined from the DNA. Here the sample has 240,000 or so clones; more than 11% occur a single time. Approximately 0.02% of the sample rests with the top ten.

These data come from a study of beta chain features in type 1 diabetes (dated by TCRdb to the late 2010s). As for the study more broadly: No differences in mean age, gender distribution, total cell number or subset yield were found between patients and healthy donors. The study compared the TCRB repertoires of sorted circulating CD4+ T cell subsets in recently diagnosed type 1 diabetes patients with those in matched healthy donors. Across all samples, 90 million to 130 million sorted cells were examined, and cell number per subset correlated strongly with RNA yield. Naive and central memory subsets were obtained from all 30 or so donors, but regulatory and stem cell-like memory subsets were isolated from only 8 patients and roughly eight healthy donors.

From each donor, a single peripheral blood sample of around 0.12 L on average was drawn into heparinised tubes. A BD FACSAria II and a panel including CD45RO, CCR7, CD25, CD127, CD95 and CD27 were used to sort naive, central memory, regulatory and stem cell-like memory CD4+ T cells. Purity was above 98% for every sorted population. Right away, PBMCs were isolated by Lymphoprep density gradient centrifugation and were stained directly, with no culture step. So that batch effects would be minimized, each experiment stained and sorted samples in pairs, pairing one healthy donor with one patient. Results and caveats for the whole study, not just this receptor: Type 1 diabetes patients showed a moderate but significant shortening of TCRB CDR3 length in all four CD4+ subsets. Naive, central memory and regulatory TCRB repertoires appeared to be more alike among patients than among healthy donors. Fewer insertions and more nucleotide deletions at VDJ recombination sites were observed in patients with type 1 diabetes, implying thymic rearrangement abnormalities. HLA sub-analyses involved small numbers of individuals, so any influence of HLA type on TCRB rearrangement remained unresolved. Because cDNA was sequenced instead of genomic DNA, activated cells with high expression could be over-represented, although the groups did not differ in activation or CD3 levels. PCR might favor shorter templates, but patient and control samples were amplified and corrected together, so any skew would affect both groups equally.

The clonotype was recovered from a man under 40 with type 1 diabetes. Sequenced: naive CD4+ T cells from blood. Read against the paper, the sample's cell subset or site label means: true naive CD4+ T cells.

CDR3 reads: CASSLGQVSYEQYF. The nucleotides read TGCGCCAGCAGCTTGGGGCAGGTGAGCTACGAGCAGTACTTC. This chain is built from TRBV5-1 and TRBJ2-7; the D segment cannot be called with confidence. The V end loses 0 bases and the J end loses 3 bases, and a stretch of 10 bases separates them. The CDR3 measures 14 amino acids from cysteine to phenylalanine. Only the CDR3 part of the read is kept: 42 bases, read in frame from the first base. The germline V gene yields SGHRS for CDR1 and YFSETQ for CDR2.